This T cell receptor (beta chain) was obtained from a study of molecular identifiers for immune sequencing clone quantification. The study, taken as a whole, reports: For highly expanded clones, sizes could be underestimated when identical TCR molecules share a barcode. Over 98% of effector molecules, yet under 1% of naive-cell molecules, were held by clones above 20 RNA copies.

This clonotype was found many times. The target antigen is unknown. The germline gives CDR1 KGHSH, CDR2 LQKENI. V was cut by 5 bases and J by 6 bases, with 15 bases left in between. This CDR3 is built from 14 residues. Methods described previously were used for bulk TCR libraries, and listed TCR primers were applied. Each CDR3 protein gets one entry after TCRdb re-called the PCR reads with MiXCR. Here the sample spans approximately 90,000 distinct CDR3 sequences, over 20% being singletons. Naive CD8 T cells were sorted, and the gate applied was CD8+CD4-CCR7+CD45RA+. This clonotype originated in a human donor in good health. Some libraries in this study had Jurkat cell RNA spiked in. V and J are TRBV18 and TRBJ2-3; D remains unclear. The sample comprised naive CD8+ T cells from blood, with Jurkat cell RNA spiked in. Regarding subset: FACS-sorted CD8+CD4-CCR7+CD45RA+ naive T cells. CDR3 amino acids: CASSFGRSPDTQYF. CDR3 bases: TGTGCCAGCTCATTCGGACGGTCCCCGGATACGCAGTATTTT.